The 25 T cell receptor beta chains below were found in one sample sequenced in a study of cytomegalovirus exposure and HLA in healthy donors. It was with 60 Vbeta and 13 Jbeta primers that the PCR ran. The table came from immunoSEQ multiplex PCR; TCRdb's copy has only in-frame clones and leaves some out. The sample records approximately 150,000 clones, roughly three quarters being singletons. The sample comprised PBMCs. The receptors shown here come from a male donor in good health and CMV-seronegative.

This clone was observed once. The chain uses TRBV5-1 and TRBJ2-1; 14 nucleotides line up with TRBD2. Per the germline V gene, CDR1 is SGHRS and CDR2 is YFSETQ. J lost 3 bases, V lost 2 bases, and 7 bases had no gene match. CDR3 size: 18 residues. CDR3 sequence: CASSLSWTSGRSYNEQFF. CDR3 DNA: TGCGCCAGCAGCTTATCGTGGACTAGCGGGAGGAGCTACAATGAGCAGTTCTTC.

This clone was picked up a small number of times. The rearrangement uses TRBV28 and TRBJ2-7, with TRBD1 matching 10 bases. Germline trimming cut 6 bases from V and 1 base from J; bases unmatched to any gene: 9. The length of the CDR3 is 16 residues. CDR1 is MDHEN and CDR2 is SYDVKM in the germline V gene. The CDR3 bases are TGTGCCAGCAGCCCCACGGGACAGGGGATTTCCTACGAGCAGTACTTC. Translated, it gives CASSPTGQGISYEQYF.

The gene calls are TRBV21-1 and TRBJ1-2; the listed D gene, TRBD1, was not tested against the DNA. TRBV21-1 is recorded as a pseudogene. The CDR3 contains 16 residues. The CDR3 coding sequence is TGTGCCAGCAGCAACTACGCGACAGGGGGTTTCTATGGCTACACCTTC. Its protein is CASSNYATGGFYGYTF.

The CDR3 loop is CASSVGWAGVDEQYF. The CDR3 DNA follows: TGTGCCAGCAGCGTAGGTTGGGCGGGAGTGGACGAGCAGTACTTC. The chain employs TRBV9 and TRBJ2-7; 7 nucleotides match TRBD2. V shed 0 bases and J 5 bases; nucleotides not matched to a gene: 8. Germline CDR1 and CDR2: SGDLS and YYNGEE. The CDR3 has 15 amino acids. Full variable domain (remainder filled in from reference TRBV9 and TRBJ2-7): DSGVTQTPKHLITATGQRVTLRCSPRSGDLSVYWYQQSLDQGLQFLIQYYNGEERAKGNILERFSAQQFPDLHSELNLSSLELGDSALYFCASSVGWAGVDEQYFGPGTRLTVT.

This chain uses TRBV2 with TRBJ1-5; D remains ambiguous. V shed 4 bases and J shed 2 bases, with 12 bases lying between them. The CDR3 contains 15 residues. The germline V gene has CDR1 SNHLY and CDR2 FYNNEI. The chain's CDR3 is CASSVGEGGNQPQHF. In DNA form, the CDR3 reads TGTGCCAGCAGTGTCGGGGAAGGAGGCAATCAGCCCCAGCATTTT.

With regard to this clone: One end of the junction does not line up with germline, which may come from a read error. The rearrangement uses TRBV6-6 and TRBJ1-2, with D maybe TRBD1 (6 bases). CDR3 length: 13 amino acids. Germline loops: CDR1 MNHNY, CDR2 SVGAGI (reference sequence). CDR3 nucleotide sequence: TGTGCCAGCAACAAGGGGGAGTCCTATGGCCACACCTTC. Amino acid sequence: CASNKGESYGHTF.

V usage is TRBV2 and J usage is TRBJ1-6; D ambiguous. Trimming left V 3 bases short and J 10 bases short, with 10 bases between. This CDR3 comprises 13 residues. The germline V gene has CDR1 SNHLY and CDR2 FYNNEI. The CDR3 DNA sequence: TGTGCCAGCAGTGACTTAAGCCAATCACCCCTCCACTTT. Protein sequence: CASSDLSQSPLHF. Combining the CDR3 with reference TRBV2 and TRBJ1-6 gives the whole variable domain EPEVTQTPSHQVTQMGQEVILRCVPISNHLYFYWYRQILGQKVEFLVSFYNNEISEKSEIFDDQFSVERPDGSNFTLKIRSTKLEDSAMYFCASSDLSQSPLHFGNGTRLTVT.

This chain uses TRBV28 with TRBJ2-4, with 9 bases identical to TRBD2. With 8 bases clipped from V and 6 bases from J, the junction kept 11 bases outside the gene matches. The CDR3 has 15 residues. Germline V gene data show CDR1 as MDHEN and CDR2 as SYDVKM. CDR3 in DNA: TGTGCCAGCGGTTACAGGGGCGGGAGGGGAAACATTCAGTACTTC. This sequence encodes CASGYRGGRGNIQYF.

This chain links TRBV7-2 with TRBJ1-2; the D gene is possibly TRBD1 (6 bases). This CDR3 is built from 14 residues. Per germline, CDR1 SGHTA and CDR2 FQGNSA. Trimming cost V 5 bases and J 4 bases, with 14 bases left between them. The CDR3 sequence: CASSPGHQGYGYTF. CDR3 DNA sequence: TGTGCCAGCAGCCCGGGACATCAAGGCTATGGCTACACCTTC.

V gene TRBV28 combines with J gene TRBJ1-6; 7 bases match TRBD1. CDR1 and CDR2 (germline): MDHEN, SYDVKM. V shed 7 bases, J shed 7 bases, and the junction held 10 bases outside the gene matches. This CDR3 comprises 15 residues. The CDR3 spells CASTYPGTENSPLHF. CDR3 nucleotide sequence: TGTGCCAGCACCTACCCCGGGACAGAAAATTCACCCCTCCACTTT.

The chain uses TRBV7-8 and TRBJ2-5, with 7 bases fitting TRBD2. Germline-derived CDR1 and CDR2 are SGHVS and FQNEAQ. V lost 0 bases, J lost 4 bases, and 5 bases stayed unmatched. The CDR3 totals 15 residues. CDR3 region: CASSLAGVAGETQYF. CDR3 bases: TGTGCCAGCAGCTTAGCGGGAGTAGCGGGAGAGACCCAGTACTTC. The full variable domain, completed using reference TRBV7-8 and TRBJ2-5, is GAGVSQSPRYKVAKRGQDVALRCDPISGHVSLFWYQQALGQGPEFLTYFQNEAQLDKSGLPSDRFFAERPEGSVSTLKIQRTQQEDSAVYLCASSLAGVAGETQYFGPGTRLLVL.

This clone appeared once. The CDR3 loop reads CASSLLAGGPSTDTQYF. The CDR3, as DNA: TGTGCCAGCAGCTTGCTAGCGGGAGGGCCTAGCACAGATACGCAGTATTTT. The chain carries TRBV7-2 and TRBJ2-3, with TRBD2 identical over 12 bases. Germline values: CDR1 SGHTA, CDR2 FQGNSA. The ends lost 3 bases at V and 0 bases at J; junction bases unmatched: 4. The length of the CDR3 is 17 residues. Combining the CDR3 with reference TRBV7-2 and TRBJ2-3 gives the whole variable domain GAGVSQSPSNKVTEKGKDVELRCDPISGHTALYWYRQSLGQGLEFLIYFQGNSAPDKSGLPSDRFSAERTGGSVSTLTIQRTQQEDSAVYLCASSLLAGGPSTDTQYFGPGTRLTVL.

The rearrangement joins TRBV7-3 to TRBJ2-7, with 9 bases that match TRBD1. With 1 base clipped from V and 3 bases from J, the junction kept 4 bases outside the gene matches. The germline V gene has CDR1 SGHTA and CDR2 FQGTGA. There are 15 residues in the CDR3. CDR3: CASSLKGTGIYEQYF. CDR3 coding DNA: TGTGCCAGCAGCTTAAAAGGGACAGGGATCTACGAGCAGTACTTC.

CDR3 bases: TGTGCCAGCAGCTTAGCTGGGACTAGCGGGAGGGAGTTCTTC. The encoded protein is CASSLAGTSGREFF. The V gene is TRBV11-2, the J gene TRBJ2-1; 16 bases map to TRBD2. J was trimmed by 14 bases and V by 1 base; bases with no gene match: 2. Germline V CDR1 and CDR2: SGHAT, FQNNGV. CDR3 length: 14 amino acids.

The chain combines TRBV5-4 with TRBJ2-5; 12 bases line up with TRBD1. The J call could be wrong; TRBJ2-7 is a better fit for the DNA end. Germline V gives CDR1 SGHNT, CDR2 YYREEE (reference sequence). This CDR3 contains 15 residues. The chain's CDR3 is CASSSSGQGAYEQYF. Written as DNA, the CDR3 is TGTGCCAGCAGCTCCTCGGGACAGGGGGCTTACGAGCAGTACTTC.

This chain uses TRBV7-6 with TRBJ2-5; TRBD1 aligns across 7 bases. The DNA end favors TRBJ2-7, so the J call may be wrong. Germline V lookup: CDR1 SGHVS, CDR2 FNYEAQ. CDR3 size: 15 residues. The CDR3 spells CATSMGRQGTYEQYF. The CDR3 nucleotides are TGTGCCACCTCCATGGGTAGACAGGGAACCTACGAGCAGTACTTC.

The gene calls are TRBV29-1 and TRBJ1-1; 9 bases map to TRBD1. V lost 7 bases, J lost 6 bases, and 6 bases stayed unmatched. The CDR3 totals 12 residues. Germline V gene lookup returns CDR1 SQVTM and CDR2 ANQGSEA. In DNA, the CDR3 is TGCAGCGGGGGACAGGGCTCAGCTGAAGCTTTCTTT. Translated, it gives CSGGQGSAEAFF.

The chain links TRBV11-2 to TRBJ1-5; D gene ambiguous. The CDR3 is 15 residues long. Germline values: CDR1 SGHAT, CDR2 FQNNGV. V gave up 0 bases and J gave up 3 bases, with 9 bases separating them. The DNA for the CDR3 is TGTGCCAGCAGCTTAGACCGGACTATCAATCAGCCCCAGCATTTT. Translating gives CASSLDRTINQPQHF.

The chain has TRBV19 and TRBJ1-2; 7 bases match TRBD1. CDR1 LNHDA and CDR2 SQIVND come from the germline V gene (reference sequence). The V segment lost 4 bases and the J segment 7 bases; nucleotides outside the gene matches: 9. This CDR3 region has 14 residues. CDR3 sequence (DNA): TGTGCCAGTAGTACCACAGGGGTGATCTCTGGCTACACCTTC. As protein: CASSTTGVISGYTF.

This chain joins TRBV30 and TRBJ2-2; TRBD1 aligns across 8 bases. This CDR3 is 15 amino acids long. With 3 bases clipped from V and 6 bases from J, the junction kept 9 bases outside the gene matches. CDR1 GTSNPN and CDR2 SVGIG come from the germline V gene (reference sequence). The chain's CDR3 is CAWSHQGARSGELFF. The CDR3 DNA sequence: TGTGCCTGGAGCCACCAGGGGGCGCGTTCCGGGGAGCTGTTTTTT.

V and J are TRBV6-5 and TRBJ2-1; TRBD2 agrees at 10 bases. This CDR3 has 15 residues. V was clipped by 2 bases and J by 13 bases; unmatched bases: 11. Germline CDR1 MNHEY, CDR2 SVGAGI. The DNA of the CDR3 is TGTGCCAGCAGTTACAGGTCTAGCGGGAGCTCTGGACAGTTCTTC. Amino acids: CASSYRSSGSSGQFF.

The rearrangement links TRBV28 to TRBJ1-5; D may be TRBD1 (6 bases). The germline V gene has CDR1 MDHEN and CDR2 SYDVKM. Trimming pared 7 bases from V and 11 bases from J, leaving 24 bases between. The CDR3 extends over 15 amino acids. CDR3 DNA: TGTGCCAGCACCCCCCCAAGGACAGAGCTGTGGACCCAGCATTTT. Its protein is CASTPPRTELWTQHF.

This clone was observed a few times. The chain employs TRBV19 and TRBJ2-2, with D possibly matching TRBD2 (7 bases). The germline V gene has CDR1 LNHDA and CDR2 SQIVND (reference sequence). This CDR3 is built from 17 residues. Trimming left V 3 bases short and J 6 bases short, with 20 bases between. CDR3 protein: CASSIGGGGSGAGELFF. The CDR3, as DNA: TGTGCCAGTAGTATTGGGGGAGGGGGATCAGGTGCCGGGGAGCTGTTTTTT.

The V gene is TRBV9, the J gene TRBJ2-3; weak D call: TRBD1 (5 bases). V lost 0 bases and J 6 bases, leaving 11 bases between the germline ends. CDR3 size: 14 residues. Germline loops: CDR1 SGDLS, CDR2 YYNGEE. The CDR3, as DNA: TGTGCCAGCAGCGTAGGCAGGGCTGGGGATACGCAGTATTTT. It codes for CASSVGRAGDTQYF. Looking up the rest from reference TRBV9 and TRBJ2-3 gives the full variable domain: DSGVTQTPKHLITATGQRVTLRCSPRSGDLSVYWYQQSLDQGLQFLIQYYNGEERAKGNILERFSAQQFPDLHSELNLSSLELGDSALYFCASSVGRAGDTQYFGPGTRLTVL.

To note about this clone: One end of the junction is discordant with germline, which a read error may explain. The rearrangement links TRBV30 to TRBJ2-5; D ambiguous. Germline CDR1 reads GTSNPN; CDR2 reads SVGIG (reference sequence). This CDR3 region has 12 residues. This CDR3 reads CAWGLGQGTQYF. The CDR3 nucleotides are TGTGCCTGGGGGCTCGGCCAAGGGACCCAGTACTTC. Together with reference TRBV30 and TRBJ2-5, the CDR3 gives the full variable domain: SQTIHQWPATLVQPVGSPLSLECTVEGTSNPNLYWYRQAAGRGLQLLFYSVGIGQISSEVPQNLSASRPQDRQFILSSKKLLLSDSGFYLCAWGLGQGTQYFGPGTRLLVL.